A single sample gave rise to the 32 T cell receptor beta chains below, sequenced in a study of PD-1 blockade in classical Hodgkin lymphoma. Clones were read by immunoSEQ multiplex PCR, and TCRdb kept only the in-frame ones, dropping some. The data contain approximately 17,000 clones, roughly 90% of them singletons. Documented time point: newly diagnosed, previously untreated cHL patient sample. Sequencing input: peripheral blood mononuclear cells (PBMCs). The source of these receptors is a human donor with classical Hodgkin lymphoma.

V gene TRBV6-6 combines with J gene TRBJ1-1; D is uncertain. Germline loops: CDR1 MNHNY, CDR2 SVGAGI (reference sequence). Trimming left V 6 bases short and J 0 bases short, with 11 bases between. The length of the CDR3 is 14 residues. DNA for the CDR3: TGTGCCAGCAGACCCCGACTCGTGAACACTGAAGCTTTCTTT. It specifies CASRPRLVNTEAFF.

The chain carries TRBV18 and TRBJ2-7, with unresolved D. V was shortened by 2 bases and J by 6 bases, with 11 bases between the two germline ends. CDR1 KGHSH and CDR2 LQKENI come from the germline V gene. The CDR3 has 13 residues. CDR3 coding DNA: TGTGCCAGCTCACCAGGGCGATCACCCGAGCAGTACTTC. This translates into CASSPGRSPEQYF.

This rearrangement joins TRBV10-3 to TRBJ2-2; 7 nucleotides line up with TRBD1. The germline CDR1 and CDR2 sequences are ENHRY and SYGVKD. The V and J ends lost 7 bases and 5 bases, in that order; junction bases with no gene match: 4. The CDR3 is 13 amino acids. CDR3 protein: CAITKQGTGELFF. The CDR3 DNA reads TGTGCCATCACTAAACAGGGGACCGGGGAGCTGTTTTTT.

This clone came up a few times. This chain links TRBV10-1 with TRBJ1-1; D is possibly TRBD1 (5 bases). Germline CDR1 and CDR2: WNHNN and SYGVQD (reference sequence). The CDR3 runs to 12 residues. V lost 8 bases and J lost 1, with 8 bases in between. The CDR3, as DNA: TGCGCCAGCCCCCAGGGGAACACTGAAGCTTTCTTT. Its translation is CASPQGNTEAFF.

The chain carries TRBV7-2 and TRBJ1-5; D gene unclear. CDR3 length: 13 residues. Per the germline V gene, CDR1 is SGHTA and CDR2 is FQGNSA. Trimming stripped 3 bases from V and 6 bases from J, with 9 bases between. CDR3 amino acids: CASSFAEGQPQHF. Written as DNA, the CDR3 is TGTGCCAGCAGCTTCGCCGAAGGTCAGCCCCAGCATTTT.

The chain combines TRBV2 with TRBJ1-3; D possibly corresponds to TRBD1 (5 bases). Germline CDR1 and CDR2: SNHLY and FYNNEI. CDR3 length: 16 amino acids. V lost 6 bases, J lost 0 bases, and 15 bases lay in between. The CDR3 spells CASSAATVHSGNTIYF. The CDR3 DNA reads TGTGCCAGCAGCGCAGCGACAGTCCACTCTGGAAACACCATATATTTT.

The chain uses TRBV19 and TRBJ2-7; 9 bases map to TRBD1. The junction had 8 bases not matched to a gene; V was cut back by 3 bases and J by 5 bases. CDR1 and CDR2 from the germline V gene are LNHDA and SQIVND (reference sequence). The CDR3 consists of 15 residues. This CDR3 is CASSMGTGGPHEQYF. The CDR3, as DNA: TGTGCCAGTAGTATGGGAACAGGGGGCCCTCACGAGCAGTACTTC.

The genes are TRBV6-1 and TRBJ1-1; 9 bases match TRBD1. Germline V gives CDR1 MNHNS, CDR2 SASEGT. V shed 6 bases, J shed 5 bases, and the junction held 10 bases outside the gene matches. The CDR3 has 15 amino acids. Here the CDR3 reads CASRTRDRAKTEAFF. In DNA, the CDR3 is TGTGCCAGCAGGACCCGGGACAGGGCCAAAACTGAAGCTTTCTTT.

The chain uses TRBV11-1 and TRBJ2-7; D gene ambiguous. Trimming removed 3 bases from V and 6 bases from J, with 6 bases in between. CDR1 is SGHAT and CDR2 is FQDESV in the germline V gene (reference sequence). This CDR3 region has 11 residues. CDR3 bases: TGTGCCAGCAGCTTGGGCTTCGAGCAGTACTTC. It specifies CASSLGFEQYF.

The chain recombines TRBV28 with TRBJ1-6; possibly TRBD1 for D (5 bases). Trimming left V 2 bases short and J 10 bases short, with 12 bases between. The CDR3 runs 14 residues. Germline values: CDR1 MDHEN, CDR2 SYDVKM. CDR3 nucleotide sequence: TGTGCCAGCAGTTTAGGGGGAAGTGGATCACCCCTCCACTTT. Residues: CASSLGGSGSPLHF.

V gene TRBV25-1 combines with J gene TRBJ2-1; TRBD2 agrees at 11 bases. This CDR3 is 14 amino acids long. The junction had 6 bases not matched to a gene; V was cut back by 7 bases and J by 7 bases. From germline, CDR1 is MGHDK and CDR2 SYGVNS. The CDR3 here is CASKTSGNVNEQFF. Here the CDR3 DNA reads TGTGCCAGCAAGACTAGCGGGAATGTTAATGAGCAGTTCTTC.

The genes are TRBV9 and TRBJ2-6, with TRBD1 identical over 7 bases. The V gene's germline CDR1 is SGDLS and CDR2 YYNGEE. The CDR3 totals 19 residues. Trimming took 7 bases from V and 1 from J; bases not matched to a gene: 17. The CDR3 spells CASAGSGTEVLSGANVLTF. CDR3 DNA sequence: TGTGCCAGCGCAGGATCCGGGACAGAAGTTTTATCTGGGGCCAACGTCCTGACTTTC.

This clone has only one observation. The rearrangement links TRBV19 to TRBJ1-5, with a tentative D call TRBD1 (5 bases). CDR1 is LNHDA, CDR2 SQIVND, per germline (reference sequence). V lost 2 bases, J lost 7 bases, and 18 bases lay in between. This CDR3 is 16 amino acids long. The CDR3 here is CASSIWGRGGLQPQHF. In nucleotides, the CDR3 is TGTGCCAGTAGTATATGGGGCCGGGGGGGTTTGCAGCCCCAGCATTTT. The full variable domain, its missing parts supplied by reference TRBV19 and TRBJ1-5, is DGGITQSPKYLFRKEGQNVTLSCEQNLNHDAMYWYRQDPGQGLRLIYYSQIVNDFQKGDIAEGYSVSREKKESFPLTVTSAQKNPTAFYLCASSIWGRGGLQPQHFGDGTRLSIL.

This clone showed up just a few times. In DNA form, the CDR3 reads TGTGCCAGCAGCGTGACGGCTTCTAGCAATCAGCCCCAGCATTTT. Its translation is CASSVTASSNQPQHF. This rearrangement joins TRBV6-1 to TRBJ1-5; D gene ambiguous. The germline V gene has CDR1 MNHNS and CDR2 SASEGT. The CDR3 runs 15 residues. The V and J ends lost 6 bases and 0 bases respectively, with 12 bases between them.

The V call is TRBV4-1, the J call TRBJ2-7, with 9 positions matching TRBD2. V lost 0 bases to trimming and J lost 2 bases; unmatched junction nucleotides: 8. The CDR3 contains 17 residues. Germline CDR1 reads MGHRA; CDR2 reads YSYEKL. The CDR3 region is CASSQDRRLAGTYEQYF. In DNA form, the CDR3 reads TGCGCCAGCAGCCAAGATCGGCGGCTAGCGGGAACCTACGAGCAGTACTTC.

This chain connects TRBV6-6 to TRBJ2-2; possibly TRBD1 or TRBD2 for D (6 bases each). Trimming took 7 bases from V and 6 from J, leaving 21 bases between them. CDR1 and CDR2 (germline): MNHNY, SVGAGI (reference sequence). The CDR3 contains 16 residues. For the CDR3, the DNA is TGTGCCAGCACCCGAGGGGGGAGCGGCGGCGCCGGGGAGCTGTTTTTT. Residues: CASTRGGSGGAGELFF.

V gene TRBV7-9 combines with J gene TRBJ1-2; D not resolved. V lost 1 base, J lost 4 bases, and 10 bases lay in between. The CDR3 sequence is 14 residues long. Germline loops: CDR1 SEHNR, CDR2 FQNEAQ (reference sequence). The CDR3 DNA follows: TGTGCCAGCAGCTTAGGAGGATCTATCTATGGCTACACCTTC. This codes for CASSLGGSIYGYTF.

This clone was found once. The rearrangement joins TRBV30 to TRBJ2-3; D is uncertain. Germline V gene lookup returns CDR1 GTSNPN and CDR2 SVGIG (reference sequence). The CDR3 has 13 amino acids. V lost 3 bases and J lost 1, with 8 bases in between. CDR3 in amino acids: CAWRNGGTDTQYF. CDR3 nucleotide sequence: TGTGCCTGGAGGAATGGGGGCACAGATACGCAGTATTTT.

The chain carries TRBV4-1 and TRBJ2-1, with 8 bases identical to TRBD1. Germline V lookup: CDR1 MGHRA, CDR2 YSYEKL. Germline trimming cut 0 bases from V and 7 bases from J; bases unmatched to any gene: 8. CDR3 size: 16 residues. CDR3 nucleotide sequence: TGCGCCAGCAGCCAAGATCCCCAGGGGGCGTGGAATGAGCAGTTCTTC. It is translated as CASSQDPQGAWNEQFF.

CDR3 residues: CAGSRRDSYEQYF. The DNA of the CDR3 is TGTGCCGGCTCTCGCCGGGACTCCTACGAGCAGTACTTC. The chain joins TRBV25-1 to TRBJ2-7, with D perhaps TRBD2 (5 bases). CDR1 and CDR2 from the germline V gene are MGHDK and SYGVNS. This CDR3 is built from 13 residues. The V end lost 11 bases, the J end lost 0 bases, and 14 bases lay between the germline ends.

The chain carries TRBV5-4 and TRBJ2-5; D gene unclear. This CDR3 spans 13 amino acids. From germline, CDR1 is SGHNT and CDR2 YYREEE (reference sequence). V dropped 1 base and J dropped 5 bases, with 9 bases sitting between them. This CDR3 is CASSLWLGETQYF. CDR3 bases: TGTGCCAGCAGCTTGTGGCTTGGGGAGACCCAGTACTTC.

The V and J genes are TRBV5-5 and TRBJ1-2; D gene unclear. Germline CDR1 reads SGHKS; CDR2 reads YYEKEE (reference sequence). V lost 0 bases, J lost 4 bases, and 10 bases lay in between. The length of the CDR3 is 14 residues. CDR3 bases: TGTGCCAGCAGCTTGGATCTGGCTCTCTATGGCTACACCTTC. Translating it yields CASSLDLALYGYTF.

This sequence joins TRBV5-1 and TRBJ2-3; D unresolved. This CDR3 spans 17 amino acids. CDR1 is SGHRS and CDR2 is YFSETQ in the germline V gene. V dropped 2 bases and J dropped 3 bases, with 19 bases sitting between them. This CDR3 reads CASSFIPGSDSTDTQYF. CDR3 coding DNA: TGCGCCAGCAGCTTCATCCCAGGTTCGGATTCGACAGATACGCAGTATTTT. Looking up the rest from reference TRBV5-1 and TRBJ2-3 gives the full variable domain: KAGVTQTPRYLIKTRGQQVTLSCSPISGHRSVSWYQQTPGQGLQFLFEYFSETQRNKGNFPGRFSGRQFSNSRSEMNVSTLELGDSALYLCASSFIPGSDSTDTQYFGPGTRLTVL.

CDR3 nucleotide sequence: TGTGCTAGTGGTTTGGGGCAGGGAGGGCAAGAGACCCAGTACTTC. Translation gives CASGLGQGGQETQYF. V usage is TRBV12-5 and J usage is TRBJ2-5, with 7 nucleotides matching TRBD2. V shed 1 base, J shed 2 bases, and the junction held 4 bases outside the gene matches. The CDR3 loop spans 15 amino acids. Germline V gives CDR1 LGHNT, CDR2 FRNRAP.

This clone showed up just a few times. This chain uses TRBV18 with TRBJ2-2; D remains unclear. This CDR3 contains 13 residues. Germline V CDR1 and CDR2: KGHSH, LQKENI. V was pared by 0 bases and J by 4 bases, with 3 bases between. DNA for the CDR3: TGTGCCAGCTCACCACCGGTCACCGGGGAGCTGTTTTTT. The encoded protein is CASSPPVTGELFF.

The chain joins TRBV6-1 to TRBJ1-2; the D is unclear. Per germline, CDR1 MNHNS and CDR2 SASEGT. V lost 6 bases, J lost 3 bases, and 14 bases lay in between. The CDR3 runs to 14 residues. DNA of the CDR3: TGTGCCAGCAGAAAGGGTGCGAAAGACTATGGCTACACCTTC. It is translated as CASRKGAKDYGYTF.

CDR3 loop: CASSPGTGSRRGYTF. The CDR3 DNA reads as TGTGCCAGCAGCCCCGGGACAGGATCCCGTCGAGGCTACACCTTC. The rearrangement links TRBV6-5 to TRBJ1-2, with 8 positions matching TRBD1. Germline-derived CDR1 and CDR2 are MNHEY and SVGAGI. The CDR3 sequence is 15 residues long. Trimming cost V 6 bases and J 8 bases; bases outside gene matches: 14.

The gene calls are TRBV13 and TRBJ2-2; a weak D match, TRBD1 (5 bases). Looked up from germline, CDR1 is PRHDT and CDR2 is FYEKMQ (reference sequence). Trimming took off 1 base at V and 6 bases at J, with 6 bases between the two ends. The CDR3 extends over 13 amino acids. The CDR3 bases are TGTGCCAGCAGCTTAGTAGGGGCCGGGGAGCTGTTTTTT. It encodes CASSLVGAGELFF.

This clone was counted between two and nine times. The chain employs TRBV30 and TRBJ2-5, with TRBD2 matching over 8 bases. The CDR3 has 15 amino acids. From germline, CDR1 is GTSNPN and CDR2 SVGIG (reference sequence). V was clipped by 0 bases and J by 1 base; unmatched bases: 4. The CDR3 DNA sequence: TGTGCCTGGAGTGTATCCGGGAGGGCCCAAGAGACCCAGTACTTC. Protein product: CAWSVSGRAQETQYF.

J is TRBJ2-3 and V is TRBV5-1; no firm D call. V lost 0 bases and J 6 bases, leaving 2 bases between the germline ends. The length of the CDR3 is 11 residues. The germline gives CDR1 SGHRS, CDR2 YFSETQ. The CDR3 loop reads CASSLADTQYF. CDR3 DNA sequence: TGCGCCAGCAGCTTGGCCGATACGCAGTATTTT.

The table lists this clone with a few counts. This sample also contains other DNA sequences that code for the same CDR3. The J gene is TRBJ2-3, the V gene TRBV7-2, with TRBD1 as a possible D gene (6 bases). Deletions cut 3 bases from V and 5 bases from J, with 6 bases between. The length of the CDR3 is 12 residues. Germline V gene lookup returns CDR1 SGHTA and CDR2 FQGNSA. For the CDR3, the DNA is TGTGCCAGCAGCTTCAGGGGAGATACGCAGTATTTT. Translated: CASSFRGDTQYF.

CDR3 loop: CASSLDLNTQYF. CDR3 bases: TGTGCCAGCAGCTTAGATCTGAATACGCAGTATTTT. V usage is TRBV11-2 and J usage is TRBJ2-3; the D is unclear. Trimming removed 0 bases at V and 7 bases at J, with 5 bases between. Germline loops: CDR1 SGHAT, CDR2 FQNNGV. There are 12 residues in the CDR3. Full variable domain (rest looked up from reference TRBV11-2 and TRBJ2-3): EAGVAQSPRYKIIEKRQSVAFWCNPISGHATLYWYQQILGQGPKLLIQFQNNGVVDDSQLPKDRFSAERLKGVDSTLKIQPAKLEDSAVYLCASSLDLNTQYFGPGTRLTVL.